This T cell receptor (beta chain) emerged from a study of T cell responses to AZD1222 COVID-19 vaccine. Overall study results and limits: Only a handful of AZD1222 recipients, six or seven in all, had baseline seropositivity. Spike was spanned by vaccine-associated CD4 TCRs, which were dominant at 160-218 and 743-854.

Using immunoSEQ multiplex PCR, the repertoire was profiled, and TCRdb retains in-frame clones only, with some absent. This table has 100,000 to 150,000 clones, over 80% appearing once. Germline loops: CDR1 SNHLY, CDR2 FYNNEI. This CDR3 has 12 residues. V was trimmed by 11 bases and J by 3 bases, leaving 11 bases between them. To note about this clone: Its target is not known.

The sequences come from peripheral blood, collected on day 0 of AZD1222 vaccination. The chain recombines TRBV2 with TRBJ1-3; possible D gene TRBD1, 6 bases. The TCR sequence derives from an adult in good health. The CDR3 region is CAVGGNGNTIYF. For the CDR3, the DNA is TGTGCCGTAGGGGGGAATGGAAACACCATATATTTT.